One sample yielded the 32 T cell receptor beta chains listed below, sequenced in a study of CD8 T cells in Susac syndrome. The RNA input was about 0.5 to 1 ug, and it was reverse transcribed with random hexamers. MiXCR, applied by TCRdb to the immunoSEQ multiplex PCR reads, yields one record per CDR3 protein. Of roughly 190,000 distinct CDR3 sequences listed, 85% to 95% are singletons. Source material: CD8+ T cells from PBMCs. All receptors come from a human donor with Susac syndrome.

The chain links TRBV11-2 to TRBJ1-3; D ambiguous. This CDR3 is 13 amino acids long. CDR1 SGHAT and CDR2 FQNNGV come from the germline V gene. Between the trimmed V and J ends, which lost 5 bases and 3 bases, there was a span of 8 bases. Here the CDR3 DNA reads TGTGCCAGCAGCGACCGGGTTGGAAACACCATATATTTT. It translates to CASSDRVGNTIYF.

The genes are TRBV6-5 and TRBJ1-2; tentative D call: TRBD1 (5 bases). The ends were cut back, 0 bases at V and 5 bases at J, with 10 bases in the middle. CDR1 and CDR2 (germline): MNHEY, SVGAGI. This CDR3 spans 14 amino acids. This CDR3 reads CASSYSSREYGYTF. CDR3 DNA sequence: TGTGCCAGCAGTTACTCGAGCAGGGAATATGGCTACACCTTC.

CDR3 sequence reads: CASSQPQDSLYGYTF. In DNA, the CDR3 is TGCGCCAGCAGTCAACCCCAGGACAGCCTCTATGGCTACACCTTC. The chain recombines TRBV23-1 with TRBJ1-2, with D perhaps matching TRBD1 (6 bases). TRBV23-1 is marked as an open reading frame, function uncertain. V was clipped by 2 bases and J by 4 bases, with 14 bases between them. This CDR3 is 15 amino acids long.

The chain uses TRBV13 and TRBJ1-2; no definite D call. Looked up from germline, CDR1 is PRHDT and CDR2 is FYEKMQ (reference sequence). V lost 0 bases and J 2 bases, leaving 7 bases between the germline ends. The CDR3 has 14 residues. The CDR3 DNA reads TGTGCCAGCAGCTTAGGCATAGAGAACTATGGCTACACCTTC. Its protein is CASSLGIENYGYTF.

The sample holds a few counts of this clonotype. The chain recombines TRBV11-2 with TRBJ2-5; 11 nucleotides match TRBD1. J was trimmed by 5 bases and V by 4 bases; bases with no gene match: 6. The CDR3 consists of 15 residues. Germline loops: CDR1 SGHAT, CDR2 FQNNGV. CDR3 sequence: CASSWTGGIAETQYF. CDR3 nucleotides: TGTGCCAGCAGCTGGACAGGGGGCATCGCGGAGACCCAGTACTTC.

The chain combines TRBV20-1 with TRBJ2-7; TRBD2 matches at 11 bases. CDR1 and CDR2 from the germline V gene are DFQATT and SNEGSKA (reference sequence). J was trimmed by 5 bases and V by 3 bases; bases with no gene match: 12. CDR3 size: 16 residues. For the CDR3, the DNA is TGCAGTGCTAGTTTGCTAGCGGGGGGTATAATACACGAGCAGTACTTC. Its protein product is CSASLLAGGIIHEQYF.

This clonotype was observed a handful of times. This CDR3 reads CASSLVQGTDEQYF. CDR3 in DNA: TGTGCCAGCAGTTTAGTACAGGGTACCGACGAGCAGTACTTC. This chain connects TRBV12-3 or TRBV12-4 to TRBJ2-7; weak D call: TRBD1 (6 bases). The CDR3 has 14 amino acids. Trimming left V 1 base short and J 5 bases short, with 12 bases between.

The J gene is TRBJ1-1, the V gene TRBV28; D not certain. This CDR3 has 11 residues. V was pared by 3 bases and J by 8 bases, with 7 bases between. CDR1 is MDHEN, CDR2 SYDVKM, per germline. CDR3 in amino acids: CASSFLSEAFF. In DNA, the CDR3 is TGTGCCAGCAGTTTCCTCAGCGAAGCTTTCTTT.

The CDR3 DNA reads as TGCAGTGCTAGCATAGGACTAGCGTACGGTGAGCAGTTCTTC. It is translated as CSASIGLAYGEQFF. The chain carries TRBV20-1 and TRBJ2-1, with 9 bases lining up with TRBD2. The CDR3 loop spans 14 amino acids. V shed 3 bases, J shed 9 bases, and the junction held 9 bases outside the gene matches. In germline, CDR1 is DFQATT, CDR2 SNEGSKA (reference sequence).

The V and J genes are TRBV13 and TRBJ2-6; 8 positions agree with TRBD1. V gave up 0 bases and J gave up 3 bases; unmatched junction bases: 13. The CDR3 loop spans 20 amino acids. CDR1 PRHDT and CDR2 FYEKMQ come from the germline V gene (reference sequence). The DNA of the CDR3 is TGTGCCAGCAGCTTAGGGACAGGGGTCCTTCTCCGTGTTGGGGCCAACGTCCTGACTTTC. The encoded protein is CASSLGTGVLLRVGANVLTF.

The chain couples TRBV19 to TRBJ2-7; 8 bases agree with TRBD1. The CDR3 has 15 amino acids. CDR1 and CDR2 from the germline V gene are LNHDA and SQIVND (reference sequence). V lost 3 bases and J lost 4; bases outside the gene matches: 8. DNA for the CDR3: TGTGCCAGTAGTATTAACGGACAGGGTCGATACGAGCAGTACTTC. This sequence encodes CASSINGQGRYEQYF.

This sequence joins TRBV6-5 and TRBJ2-7, with D perhaps assigned TRBD1 or TRBD2 (7 bases each). CDR3 length: 14 amino acids. With 5 bases removed from V and 4 bases from J, the gap between germline ends came to 15 bases. CDR1 and CDR2 from the germline V gene are MNHEY and SVGAGI. CDR3 residues: CASSHGEGAYEQYF. CDR3 nucleotides: TGTGCCAGCAGTCATGGGGAGGGGGCGTACGAGCAGTACTTC.

The chain uses TRBV12-3 or TRBV12-4 and TRBJ1-5; no clear D. The CDR3 runs to 13 residues. The V end was cut by 6 bases, the J end by 4 bases, with 10 bases between. Here the CDR3 DNA reads TGTGCCAGCAGAGGGCGGGGAAATCAGCCCCAGCATTTT. Amino acids: CASRGRGNQPQHF.

The CDR3 loop reads CAWSGSTDTQYF. CDR3 nucleotides: TGTGCCTGGAGCGGCAGCACAGATACGCAGTATTTT. J is TRBJ2-3 and V is TRBV30; D remains ambiguous. The CDR3 has 12 residues. The V and J ends lost 3 bases and 0 bases respectively, with 4 bases between them. Germline-derived CDR1 and CDR2 are GTSNPN and SVGIG (reference sequence).

This chain uses TRBV5-6 with TRBJ2-7, with D unresolved. V was shortened by 4 bases and J by 2 bases, with 7 bases between the two germline ends. The length of the CDR3 is 12 residues. The germline V gene has CDR1 SGHDT and CDR2 YYEEEE. CDR3 sequence reads: CASSGTAYEQYF. The CDR3 region has the DNA TGTGCCAGCAGCGGTACGGCCTACGAGCAGTACTTC.

The V gene is TRBV9, the J gene TRBJ2-2; 8 bases are a match to TRBD1. There are 15 residues in the CDR3. Germline V CDR1 and CDR2: SGDLS, YYNGEE. J gave up 0 bases and V 5 bases, and 3 bases lay outside the gene matches. The CDR3 sequence: CASSATGANTGELFF. CDR3 DNA sequence: TGTGCCAGCAGTGCGACAGGGGCGAACACCGGGGAGCTGTTTTTT.

As for this clonotype: Its ends do not fully match the called genes, so a read error is possible. The V call is TRBV29-1, the J call TRBJ1-1; TRBD1 agrees at 7 bases. The CDR3 consists of 13 residues. Germline loops: CDR1 SQVTM, CDR2 ANQGSEA. The CDR3 here is CSVEDRDPLQAFF. CDR3 coding DNA: TGCAGCGTGGAAGACAGGGACCCTCTGCAAGCTTTCTTT.

This clonotype occurred once. The chain links TRBV7-6 to TRBJ2-1; possibly TRBD1 or TRBD2 for D (6 bases each). The CDR3 has 13 amino acids. V shed 3 bases and J shed 8 bases, with 11 bases lying between them. Germline lookup yields CDR1 SGHVS and CDR2 FNYEAQ. The CDR3 bases are TGTGCCAGCAGCTTGATCGGGGGCGATGAGCAGTTCTTC. Translated, it gives CASSLIGGDEQFF.

This clonotype showed up just a few times. The V gene is TRBV14, the J gene TRBJ2-3; D possibly corresponds to TRBD2 (5 bases). CDR3 length: 15 amino acids. The V gene lost 3 bases and the J gene lost 4 bases, with 14 bases spanning the gap. The germline CDR1 and CDR2 sequences are SGHDN and FVKESK. CDR3 nucleotide sequence: TGTGCCAGCAGCCATATCGACTACGGGCCAGATACGCAGTATTTT. Residues: CASSHIDYGPDTQYF. The complete variable domain, with remaining parts taken from reference TRBV14 and TRBJ2-3, reads EAGVTQFPSHSVIEKGQTVTLRCDPISGHDNLYWYRRVMGKEIKFLLHFVKESKQDESGMPNNRFLAERTGGTYSTLKVQPAELEDSGVYFCASSHIDYGPDTQYFGPGTRLTVL.

The chain carries TRBV13 and TRBJ2-7; TRBD2 agrees at 9 bases. Per germline, CDR1 PRHDT and CDR2 FYEKMQ (reference sequence). The CDR3 has 18 amino acids. J lost 0 bases, V lost 1 base, and 10 bases had no gene match. CDR3 protein: CASSLDRAGGTSSYEQYF. The CDR3 bases are TGTGCCAGCAGCTTAGATCGGGCGGGGGGGACGTCCTCCTACGAGCAGTACTTC.

This chain links TRBV4-2 with TRBJ2-1; TRBD2 agrees at 14 bases. The ends lost 0 bases at V and 13 bases at J; junction bases unmatched: 8. The germline V gene has CDR1 LGHNA and CDR2 YNFKEQ. The CDR3 sequence is 16 residues long. The CDR3 DNA reads TGTGCCAGCAGCCAAGAGGGACTAGCGGGAGTATGGGATCAGTTCTTC. This encodes CASSQEGLAGVWDQFF.

J is TRBJ2-1 and V is TRBV29-1; TRBD1 matches at 8 bases. J lost 4 bases, V lost 6 bases, and 8 bases had no gene match. The CDR3 length is 14 residues. Germline V gene sequence: CDR1 SQVTM, CDR2 ANQGSEA. CDR3 amino acids: CSVATGARYNEQFF. In DNA form, the CDR3 reads TGCAGCGTGGCGACAGGGGCTCGTTACAATGAGCAGTTCTTC.

This clonotype was seen just once. The genes are TRBV28 and TRBJ2-7, with D unresolved. The CDR3 covers 14 residues. V was cut by 2 bases and J by 1 base, with 9 bases left in between. Looked up from germline, CDR1 is MDHEN and CDR2 is SYDVKM. CDR3 in DNA: TGTGCCAGCAGTTTACAAGTGCATTCCTACGAGCAGTACTTC. Its translation: CASSLQVHSYEQYF.

The rearrangement uses TRBV28 and TRBJ2-1, with 8 bases lining up with TRBD2. Germline CDR1 and CDR2: MDHEN and SYDVKM. The CDR3 contains 14 residues. J was trimmed by 7 bases and V by 7 bases; bases with no gene match: 9. CDR3 sequence reads: CASMIPSGLNEQFF. Here the CDR3 DNA reads TGTGCCAGCATGATTCCTAGCGGGCTTAATGAGCAGTTCTTC.

The rearrangement uses TRBV4-2 and TRBJ1-5, with D unresolved. The CDR3 is 13 residues long. The V gene's germline CDR1 is LGHNA and CDR2 YNFKEQ. Trimming pared 4 bases from V and 12 bases from J, leaving 16 bases between. This CDR3 is CASSLSERGDQHF. The CDR3 nucleotides read TGTGCCAGCAGCCTAAGTGAACGGGGAGACCAGCATTTT.

V is TRBV11-2 and J is TRBJ1-1; D is uncertain. Germline CDR1 reads SGHAT; CDR2 reads FQNNGV. The CDR3 is made up of 14 amino acids. Trimming took off 3 bases at V and 3 bases at J, with 11 bases between the two ends. The CDR3 protein is CASSFGPYYTEAFF. CDR3 nucleotides: TGTGCCAGCAGCTTCGGACCCTACTACACTGAAGCTTTCTTT.

Only one count was recorded for this clonotype. The V and J genes are TRBV5-6 and TRBJ2-2; no firm D call. This CDR3 comprises 13 residues. Germline V gene lookup returns CDR1 SGHDT and CDR2 YYEEEE. V was clipped by 0 bases and J by 7 bases, with 7 bases between them. The CDR3 sequence is CASSLALVGELFF. The CDR3 DNA sequence: TGTGCCAGCAGCTTGGCCTTAGTCGGGGAGCTGTTTTTT. The full variable domain, rest sourced from reference TRBV5-6 and TRBJ2-2, is DAGVTQSPTHLIKTRGQQVTLRCSPKSGHDTVSWYQQALGQGPQFIFQYYEEEERQRGNFPDRFSGHQFPNYSSELNVNALLLGDSALYLCASSLALVGELFFGEGSRLTVL.

This rearrangement joins TRBV3-1 to TRBJ2-5; 9 bases align to TRBD2. CDR1 LGHDT and CDR2 YNNKEL come from the germline V gene (reference sequence). The CDR3 is 17 amino acids. J lost 5 bases, V lost 1 base, and 11 bases had no gene match. CDR3 DNA: TGTGCCAGCAGCCAAGGAGATCGGGCGGGGGGGCAGGAGACCCAGTACTTC. Translated, it gives CASSQGDRAGGQETQYF.

This rearrangement joins TRBV7-9 to TRBJ2-7; 7 bases are a match to TRBD1. Trimming removed 5 bases from V and 2 bases from J; junction bases left unmatched: 6. The germline V gene has CDR1 SEHNR and CDR2 FQNEAQ (reference sequence). This CDR3 is built from 14 residues. The CDR3 reads CASSLITGAYEQYF. The CDR3 nucleotides are TGTGCCAGCAGCCTCATCACAGGGGCCTACGAGCAGTACTTC. The whole variable domain, filled in from reference TRBV7-9 and TRBJ2-7, reads DTGVSQNPRHKITKRGQNVTFRCDPISEHNRLYWYRQTLGQGPEFLTYFQNEAQLEKSRLLSDRFSAERPKGSFSTLEIQRTEQGDSAMYLCASSLITGAYEQYFGPGTRLTVT.

The V call is TRBV2, the J call TRBJ2-1; the match to TRBD2 covers 7 bases. The V gene's germline CDR1 is SNHLY and CDR2 FYNNEI. The V segment lost 8 bases and the J segment 10 bases; nucleotides outside the gene matches: 14. The CDR3 is made up of 14 amino acids. The CDR3 sequence is CASGGAGADGEQFF. In DNA form, the CDR3 reads TGTGCCAGCGGCGGGGCGGGAGCCGATGGCGAGCAGTTCTTC.

V gene TRBV21-1 combines with J gene TRBJ2-1; the D call TRBD1 from the table was never checked on the DNA. TRBV21-1 is tagged as a pseudogene. The CDR3 is 15 amino acids. CDR3: CASSPQGMSYNEQFF. The CDR3 coding sequence is TGTGCCAGCAGCCCCCAGGGGATGTCCTACAATGAGCAGTTCTTC.

The chain recombines TRBV24-1 with TRBJ2-3, with 7 bases lining up with TRBD1. The J segment lost 10 bases and the V segment lost 7 bases, leaving 7 bases of the junction unmatched. The CDR3 is made up of 12 amino acids. Looked up from germline, CDR1 is KGHDR and CDR2 is SFDVKD. The chain's CDR3 is CATSTTGSAQYF. The CDR3 DNA is TGTGCCACCAGCACGACAGGGAGTGCGCAGTATTTT.